This passage covers 20 T cell receptor beta chains from one sample sequenced in a study of blood T cell repertoires in COVID-19. Clones were sequenced by immunoSEQ multiplex PCR, and TCRdb holds only the in-frame ones, with some missing. The data contain roughly 290,000 clones, nearly 90% of them singletons. The sequenced sample was PBMCs or T cells enriched from blood (not recorded which). The receptors were gathered from a woman in her late teens or twenties with acute COVID-19.

The rearrangement joins TRBV5-5 to TRBJ2-7; TRBD2 agrees at 11 bases. The junction had 5 bases not matched to a gene; V was cut back by 6 bases and J by 0 bases. Per the germline V gene, CDR1 is SGHKS and CDR2 is YYEKEE (reference sequence). The CDR3 loop spans 15 amino acids. The CDR3 nucleotides read TGTGCCAGCACCCCTAGCGGGAGGACCTCCTACGAGCAGTACTTC. This gives the protein CASTPSGRTSYEQYF.

The rearrangement uses TRBV18 and TRBJ1-5, with a weak D call TRBD1 (5 bases). This CDR3 has 14 amino acids. The germline V gene has CDR1 KGHSH and CDR2 LQKENI. Trimming pared 4 bases from V and 0 bases from J, leaving 7 bases between. Here the CDR3 DNA reads TGTGCCAGCTCACAGGGGTATAGCAATCAGCCCCAGCATTTT. This encodes CASSQGYSNQPQHF.

This sequence joins TRBV19 and TRBJ2-3, with D tentatively TRBD1 (6 bases). The CDR3 extends over 16 amino acids. The V gene's germline CDR1 is LNHDA and CDR2 SQIVND (reference sequence). V was clipped by 10 bases and J by 4 bases, with 24 bases between them. This CDR3 reads CATAPRYRESADTQYF. As DNA, the CDR3 is TGTGCCACTGCCCCGAGATACAGGGAATCCGCAGATACGCAGTATTTT.

This sequence joins TRBV2 and TRBJ1-5; 10 bases line up with TRBD1. The CDR3 sequence is 15 residues long. V lost 4 bases to trimming and J lost 5 bases; unmatched junction nucleotides: 5. Germline assignment: CDR1 SNHLY and CDR2 FYNNEI. The CDR3 spells CASSGIGTGDQPQHF. CDR3 DNA sequence: TGTGCCAGCAGTGGGATTGGGACAGGGGATCAGCCCCAGCATTTT.

This CDR3 is CASSLPGRPRGHNEQFF. Here the CDR3 DNA reads TGTGCCAGCAGTTTACCAGGACGTCCCCGGGGTCACAATGAGCAGTTCTTC. This sequence joins TRBV27 and TRBJ2-1; TRBD2 might be the D (5 bases). Trimming pared 2 bases from V and 5 bases from J, leaving 19 bases between. Germline V CDR1 and CDR2: MNHEY, SMNVEV (reference sequence). The CDR3 has 17 residues.

The chain joins TRBV5-1 to TRBJ2-1, with 8 bases that match TRBD2. Per germline, CDR1 SGHRS and CDR2 YFSETQ. The CDR3 consists of 15 residues. Germline trimming cut 6 bases from V and 7 bases from J; bases unmatched to any gene: 12. The CDR3 DNA sequence: TGCGCCAGCACCCTGACAGCGGGAGTCGTGAATGAGCAGTTCTTC. Translated: CASTLTAGVVNEQFF.

V is TRBV25-1 and J is TRBJ2-2; D not resolved. The CDR3 covers 11 residues. The V end was cut by 6 bases, the J end by 8 bases, with 7 bases between. Germline V CDR1 and CDR2: MGHDK, SYGVNS. The CDR3 bases are TGTGCCAGCAGCCAGTCTGGGGAGCTGTTTTTT. Translated: CASSQSGELFF.

The V call is TRBV7-9, the J call TRBJ2-1, with D possibly being TRBD2 (5 bases). V lost 2 bases and J 9 bases, leaving 17 bases between the germline ends. CDR1 SEHNR and CDR2 FQNEAQ come from the germline V gene (reference sequence). The length of the CDR3 is 15 residues. The CDR3: CASSLPGLPGAEQFF. Written as DNA, the CDR3 is TGTGCCAGCAGCTTACCAGGACTCCCAGGTGCTGAGCAGTTCTTC.

On this clone: The same CDR3 arises from other DNA sequences in this sample as well. The genes are TRBV20-1 and TRBJ2-5; TRBD1 aligns across 7 bases. The CDR3 totals 13 residues. Looked up from germline, CDR1 is DFQATT and CDR2 is SNEGSKA (reference sequence). The ends lost 3 bases at V and 3 bases at J; junction bases unmatched: 4. CDR3 DNA: TGCAGTGCTAGTCGAACAGGGGAAGAGACCCAGTACTTC. Its translation: CSASRTGEETQYF.

In DNA form, the CDR3 reads TGTGCCAGCAGTTCCAGCGGGATAGGGTACCAAGAGACCCAGTACTTC. Amino acid sequence: CASSSSGIGYQETQYF. This chain links TRBV27 with TRBJ2-5; 7 bases match TRBD2. This CDR3 has 16 amino acids. J lost 0 bases, V lost 4 bases, and 8 bases had no gene match. Germline CDR1 is MNHEY and CDR2 is SMNVEV (reference sequence).

The rearrangement links TRBV5-1 to TRBJ2-3; TRBD1 matches at 11 bases. CDR3 length: 14 amino acids. CDR1 and CDR2 from the germline V gene are SGHRS and YFSETQ. V lost 4 bases to trimming and J lost 4 bases; unmatched junction nucleotides: 2. The CDR3 nucleotides read TGCGCCAGCAGCGCGGGACAGGGGGCAGATACGCAGTATTTT. This encodes CASSAGQGADTQYF. Variable domain in full (rest from reference TRBV5-1 and TRBJ2-3): KAGVTQTPRYLIKTRGQQVTLSCSPISGHRSVSWYQQTPGQGLQFLFEYFSETQRNKGNFPGRFSGRQFSNSRSEMNVSTLELGDSALYLCASSAGQGADTQYFGPGTRLTVL.

This chain uses TRBV10-3 with TRBJ2-1, with 10 bases lining up with TRBD2. V dropped 0 bases and J dropped 6; count of bases not matched to a gene: 5. There are 16 residues in the CDR3. The germline gives CDR1 ENHRY, CDR2 SYGVKD. This CDR3 reads CAISESSRTSGNEQFF. The CDR3 region has the DNA TGTGCCATCAGTGAGTCTTCCCGGACTAGCGGCAATGAGCAGTTCTTC.

The chain couples TRBV3-1 (or the pseudogene TRBV3-2) to TRBJ2-3, with D possibly TRBD2 on 6 matching bases. Trimming left V 4 bases short and J 4 bases short, with 12 bases between. CDR1 and CDR2 (germline): LGHDT, YNNKEL (reference sequence). The length of the CDR3 is 14 residues. CDR3 in DNA: TGTGCCAGCAGCCGGAACGGGAGTCCAGATACGCAGTATTTT. Amino acids: CASSRNGSPDTQYF.

V gene TRBV6-5 combines with J gene TRBJ1-5, with D perhaps matching TRBD1 (6 bases). This CDR3 has 15 amino acids. Germline V gives CDR1 MNHEY, CDR2 SVGAGI. Trimming cost V 7 bases and J 3 bases, with 16 bases left between them. CDR3 amino acids: CASTRQATNNQPQHF. The CDR3 DNA is TGTGCCAGCACCAGACAGGCTACCAACAATCAGCCCCAGCATTTT.

This clone was seen only once. As DNA, the CDR3 is TGTGCCAGCAGCAACTACAGGGTTCACCCTGAAGCTTTCTTT. It is translated as CASSNYRVHPEAFF. The chain combines TRBV7-9 with TRBJ1-1; D possibly corresponds to TRBD1 (6 bases). Looked up from germline, CDR1 is SEHNR and CDR2 is FQNEAQ (reference sequence). The CDR3 is 14 residues long. Between the trimmed V and J ends, which lost 5 bases and 6 bases, there was a span of 16 bases. Full variable domain (rest looked up from reference TRBV7-9 and TRBJ1-1): DTGVSQNPRHKITKRGQNVTFRCDPISEHNRLYWYRQTLGQGPEFLTYFQNEAQLEKSRLLSDRFSAERPKGSFSTLEIQRTEQGDSAMYLCASSNYRVHPEAFFGQGTRLTVV.

This rearrangement joins TRBV6-1 to TRBJ2-5, with D possibly TRBD2 on 6 matching bases. This CDR3 has 13 residues. Germline V lookup: CDR1 MNHNS, CDR2 SASEGT. Trimming took 3 bases from V and 6 from J, leaving 11 bases between them. The chain's CDR3 is CASSDTSTKTQYF. CDR3 nucleotide sequence: TGTGCCAGCAGTGACACTAGCACAAAGACCCAGTACTTC.

The chain couples TRBV27 to TRBJ2-5, with D possibly being TRBD2 (5 bases). From germline, CDR1 is MNHEY and CDR2 SMNVEV (reference sequence). V lost 6 bases and J lost 5, with 25 bases in between. The CDR3 contains 17 residues. The CDR3 bases are TGTGCCAGCAGAAGGGTTGGCCCTGGTTACCGCGGGGAGACCCAGTACTTC. This encodes CASRRVGPGYRGETQYF.

The chain uses TRBV4-1 and TRBJ2-3; 15 bases match TRBD2. The CDR3 totals 22 residues. J was trimmed by 2 bases and V by 4 bases; bases with no gene match: 19. The V gene's germline CDR1 is MGHRA and CDR2 YSYEKL. The CDR3 DNA sequence: TGCGCCAGCAGCCCGGGGGAACGGACTAGCGGGAGGGAGAAAGGTATCACAGATACGCAGTATTTT. Translated, it gives CASSPGERTSGREKGITDTQYF.

The gene calls are TRBV10-3 and TRBJ2-1; D ambiguous. With 11 bases removed from V and 5 bases from J, the gap between germline ends came to 10 bases. The germline gives CDR1 ENHRY, CDR2 SYGVKD. This CDR3 comprises 11 residues. The DNA for the CDR3 is TGTGCCCCTCCGCGAAACAATGAGCAGTTCTTC. Its translation is CAPPRNNEQFF.

The rearrangement uses TRBV4-1 and TRBJ1-5, with D possibly TRBD1 on 5 matching bases. V was clipped by 0 bases and J by 1 base, with 10 bases between them. The CDR3 extends over 16 amino acids. Germline V gives CDR1 MGHRA, CDR2 YSYEKL. The CDR3 coding sequence is TGCGCCAGCAGCCAAGAAGGAGGGGCGAGCAATCAGCCCCAGCATTTT. This gives the protein CASSQEGGASNQPQHF.